The rows below give T cell receptor beta chains drawn from one sample of a study of neurological immune-mediated disorders. TCRdb independently ran MiXCR on the 5' RACE reads; one entry per CDR3 protein. The data contain 75,000 to 80,000 distinct CDR3 sequences, just over 5% of them singletons. The specimen was PBMCs. The receptor source for this set is a woman aged 25 to 39 with multiple sclerosis. The CDR3 runs from the conserved cysteine through the conserved F or W. The order of the fields is V gene, CDR3 protein.

v_gene: TRBV5-1; CDR3aa: CASSLVGATYNEQFF
v_gene: TRBV12-3/TRBV12-4; CDR3aa: CASRTGTGGYTGELFF
v_gene: TRBV20-1; CDR3aa: CSARGTSGRASVTEQYF
v_gene: TRBV7-6; CDR3aa: CASSLLRLAGGNHNEQFF
v_gene: TRBV7-9; CDR3aa: CASSFATRTTNEKLFF
v_gene: TRBV30; CDR3aa: CAGGQSNYNEQFF
v_gene: TRBV4-1; CDR3aa: CASSYQGSGIFGEQYF
v_gene: TRBV7-9; CDR3aa: CASSLVTGDGYTF
v_gene: TRBV11-2; CDR3aa: CASSLSSSYGNTIYF
v_gene: TRBV5-1; CDR3aa: CASSLDGNTIYF
v_gene: TRBV20-1; CDR3aa: CSASYTDTQYF
v_gene: TRBV12-3/TRBV12-4; CDR3aa: CASSLGPNTEAFF
v_gene: TRBV27; CDR3aa: CASSGTGYSTDTQYF